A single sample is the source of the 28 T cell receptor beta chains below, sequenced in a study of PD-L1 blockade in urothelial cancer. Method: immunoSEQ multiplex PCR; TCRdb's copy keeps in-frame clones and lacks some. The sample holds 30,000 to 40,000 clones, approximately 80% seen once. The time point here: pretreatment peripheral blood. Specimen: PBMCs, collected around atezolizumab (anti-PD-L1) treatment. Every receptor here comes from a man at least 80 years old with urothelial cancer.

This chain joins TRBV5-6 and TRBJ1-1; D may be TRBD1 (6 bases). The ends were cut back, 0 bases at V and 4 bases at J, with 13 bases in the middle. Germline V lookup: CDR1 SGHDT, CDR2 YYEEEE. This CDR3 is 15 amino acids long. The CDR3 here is CASSLAHRDTTEAFF. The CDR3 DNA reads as TGTGCCAGCAGCTTGGCACACCGGGACACCACTGAAGCTTTCTTT. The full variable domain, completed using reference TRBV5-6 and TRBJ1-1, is DAGVTQSPTHLIKTRGQQVTLRCSPKSGHDTVSWYQQALGQGPQFIFQYYEEEERQRGNFPDRFSGHQFPNYSSELNVNALLLGDSALYLCASSLAHRDTTEAFFGQGTRLTVV.

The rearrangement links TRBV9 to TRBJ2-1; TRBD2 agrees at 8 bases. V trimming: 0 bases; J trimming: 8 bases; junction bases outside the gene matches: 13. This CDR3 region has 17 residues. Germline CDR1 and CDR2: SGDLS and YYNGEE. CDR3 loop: CASSVAQGSGSSYEQFF. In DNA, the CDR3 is TGTGCCAGCAGCGTAGCTCAGGGCAGCGGGAGTAGCTATGAGCAGTTCTTC.

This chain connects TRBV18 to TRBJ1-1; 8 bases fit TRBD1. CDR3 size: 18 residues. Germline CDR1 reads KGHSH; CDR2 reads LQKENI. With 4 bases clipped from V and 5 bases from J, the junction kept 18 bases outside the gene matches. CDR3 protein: CASSLVLQGDSEGTEAFF. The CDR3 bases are TGTGCCAGCTCACTGGTGTTACAGGGGGATTCGGAAGGGACTGAAGCTTTCTTT.

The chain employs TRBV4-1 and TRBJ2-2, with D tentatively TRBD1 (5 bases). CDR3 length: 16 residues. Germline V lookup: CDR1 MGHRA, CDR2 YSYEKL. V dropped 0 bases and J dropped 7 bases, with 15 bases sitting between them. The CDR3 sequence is CASSQDLGRVYGELFF. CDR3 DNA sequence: TGCGCCAGCAGCCAAGATTTAGGCAGGGTCTACGGGGAGCTGTTTTTT.

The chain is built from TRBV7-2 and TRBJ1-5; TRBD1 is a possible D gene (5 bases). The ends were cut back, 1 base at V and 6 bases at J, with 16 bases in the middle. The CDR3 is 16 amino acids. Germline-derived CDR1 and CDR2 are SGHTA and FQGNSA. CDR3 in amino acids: CASSLGGPGLGQPQHF. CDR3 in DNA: TGTGCCAGCAGCTTAGGCGGTCCAGGGTTGGGTCAGCCCCAGCATTTT.

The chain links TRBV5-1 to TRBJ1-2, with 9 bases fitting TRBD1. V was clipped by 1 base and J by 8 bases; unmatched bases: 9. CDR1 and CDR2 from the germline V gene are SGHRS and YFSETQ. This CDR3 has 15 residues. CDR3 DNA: TGCGCCAGCAGCTTGACCGGGACAGGGATGGAGGGCTACACCTTC. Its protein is CASSLTGTGMEGYTF.

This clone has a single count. The CDR3: CASSLGGLGELFF. The CDR3 nucleotides are TGTGCCAGCAGCTTAGGGGGGCTCGGGGAGCTGTTTTTT. J is TRBJ2-2 and V is TRBV11-2, with D perhaps TRBD1 (6 bases). The CDR3 extends over 13 amino acids. Germline V CDR1 and CDR2: SGHAT, FQNNGV. V gave up 1 base and J gave up 7 bases, with 7 bases separating them.

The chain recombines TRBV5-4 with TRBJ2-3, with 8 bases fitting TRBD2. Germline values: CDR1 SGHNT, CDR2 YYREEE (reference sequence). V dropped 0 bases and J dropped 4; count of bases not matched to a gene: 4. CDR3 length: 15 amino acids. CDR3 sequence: CASSLEAGAADTQYF. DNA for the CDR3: TGTGCCAGCAGCTTGGAAGCGGGAGCGGCAGATACGCAGTATTTT.

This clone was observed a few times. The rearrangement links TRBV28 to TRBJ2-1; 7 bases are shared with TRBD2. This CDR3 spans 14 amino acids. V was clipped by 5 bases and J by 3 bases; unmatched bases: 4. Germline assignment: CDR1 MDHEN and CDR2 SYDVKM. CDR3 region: CASSPSGDYNEQFF. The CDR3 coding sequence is TGTGCCAGCAGTCCAAGCGGGGACTACAATGAGCAGTTCTTC.

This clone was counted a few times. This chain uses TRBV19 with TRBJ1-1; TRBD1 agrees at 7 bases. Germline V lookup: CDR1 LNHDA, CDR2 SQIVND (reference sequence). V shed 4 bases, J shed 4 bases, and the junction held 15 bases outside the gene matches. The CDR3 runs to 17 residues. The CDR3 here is CASSTLRQGPGFTEAFF. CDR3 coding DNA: TGTGCCAGTAGTACATTAAGACAGGGCCCCGGTTTCACTGAAGCTTTCTTT.

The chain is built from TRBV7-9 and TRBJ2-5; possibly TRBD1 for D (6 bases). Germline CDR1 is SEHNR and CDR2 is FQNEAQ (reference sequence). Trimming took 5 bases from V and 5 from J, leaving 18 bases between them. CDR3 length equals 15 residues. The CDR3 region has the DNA TGTGCCAGCAGCCCCCATGGGGACATAGGGGAGACCCAGTACTTC. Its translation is CASSPHGDIGETQYF.

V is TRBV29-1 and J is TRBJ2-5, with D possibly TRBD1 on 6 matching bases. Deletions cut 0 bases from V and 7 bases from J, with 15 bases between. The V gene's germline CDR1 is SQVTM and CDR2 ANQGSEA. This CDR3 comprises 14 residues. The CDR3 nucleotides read TGCAGCGTTGAAGATCCCGCAGGGGTGGTGACCCAGTACTTC. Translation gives CSVEDPAGVVTQYF.

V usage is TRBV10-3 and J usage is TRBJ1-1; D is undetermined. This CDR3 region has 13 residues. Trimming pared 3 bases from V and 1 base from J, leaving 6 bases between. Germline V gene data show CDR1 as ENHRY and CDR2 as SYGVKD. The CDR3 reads CAISDKQNTEAFF. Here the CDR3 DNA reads TGTGCCATCAGTGACAAACAGAACACTGAAGCTTTCTTT.

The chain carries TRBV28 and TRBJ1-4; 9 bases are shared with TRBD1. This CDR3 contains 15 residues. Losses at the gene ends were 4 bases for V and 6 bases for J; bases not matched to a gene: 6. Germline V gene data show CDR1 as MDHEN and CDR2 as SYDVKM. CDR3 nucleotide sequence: TGTGCCAGCAGTTCGCTGACAGGGGGGGATGAAAAACTGTTTTTT. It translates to CASSSLTGGDEKLFF.

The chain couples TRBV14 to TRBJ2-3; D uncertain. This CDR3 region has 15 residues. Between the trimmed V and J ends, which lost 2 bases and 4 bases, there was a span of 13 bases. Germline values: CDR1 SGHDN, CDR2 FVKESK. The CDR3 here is CASSQTPKAADTQYF. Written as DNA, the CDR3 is TGTGCCAGCAGCCAAACCCCTAAGGCGGCAGATACGCAGTATTTT.

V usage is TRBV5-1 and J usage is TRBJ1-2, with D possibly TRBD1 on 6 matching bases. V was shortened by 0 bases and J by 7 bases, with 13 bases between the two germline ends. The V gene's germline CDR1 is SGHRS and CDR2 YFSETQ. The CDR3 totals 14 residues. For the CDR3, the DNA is TGCGCCAGCAGCTTGGCCGGGGGGCTGGGTGGCTACACCTTC. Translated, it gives CASSLAGGLGGYTF.

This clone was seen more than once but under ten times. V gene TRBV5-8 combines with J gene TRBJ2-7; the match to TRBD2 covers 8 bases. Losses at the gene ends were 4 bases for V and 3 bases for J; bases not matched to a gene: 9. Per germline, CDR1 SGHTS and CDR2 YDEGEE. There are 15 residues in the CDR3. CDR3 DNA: TGTGCCAGCAGCCGCGAGAGCGGGAGAAGCTACGAGCAGTACTTC. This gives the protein CASSRESGRSYEQYF.

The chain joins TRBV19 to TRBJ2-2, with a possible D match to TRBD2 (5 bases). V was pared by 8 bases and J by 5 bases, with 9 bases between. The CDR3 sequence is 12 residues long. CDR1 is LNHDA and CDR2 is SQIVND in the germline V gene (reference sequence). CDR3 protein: CASHRGTGELFF. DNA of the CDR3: TGTGCCAGTCATCGGGGTACCGGGGAGCTGTTTTTT.

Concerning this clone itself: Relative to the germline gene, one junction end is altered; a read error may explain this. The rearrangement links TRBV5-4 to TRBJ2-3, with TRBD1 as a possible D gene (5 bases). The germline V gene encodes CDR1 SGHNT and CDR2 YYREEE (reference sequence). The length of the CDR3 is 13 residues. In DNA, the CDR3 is TGTGCTAGCAACAGGTTCGGCACAGATACGCAGTATTTT. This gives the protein CASNRFGTDTQYF. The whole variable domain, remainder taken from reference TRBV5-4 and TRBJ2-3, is ETGVTQSPTHLIKTRGQQVTLRCSSQSGHNTVSWYQQALGQGPQFIFQYYREEENGRGNFPPRFSGLQFPNYSSELNVNALELDDSALYLCASNRFGTDTQYFGPGTRLTVL.

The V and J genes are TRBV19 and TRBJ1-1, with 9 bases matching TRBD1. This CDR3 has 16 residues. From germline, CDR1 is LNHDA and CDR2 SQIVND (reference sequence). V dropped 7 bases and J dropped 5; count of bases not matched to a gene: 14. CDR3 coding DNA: TGTGCCAGTAACGAAGCCGGGACAGGGCCTGTAACTGAAGCTTTCTTT. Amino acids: CASNEAGTGPVTEAFF. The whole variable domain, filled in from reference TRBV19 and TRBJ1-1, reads DGGITQSPKYLFRKEGQNVTLSCEQNLNHDAMYWYRQDPGQGLRLIYYSQIVNDFQKGDIAEGYSVSREKKESFPLTVTSAQKNPTAFYLCASNEAGTGPVTEAFFGQGTRLTVV.

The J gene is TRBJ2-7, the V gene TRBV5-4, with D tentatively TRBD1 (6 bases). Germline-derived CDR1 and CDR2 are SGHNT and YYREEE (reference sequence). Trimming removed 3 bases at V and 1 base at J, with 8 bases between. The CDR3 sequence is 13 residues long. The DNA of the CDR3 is TGTGCCAGCAGCTCAACAGGGTCCTACGAGCAGTACTTC. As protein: CASSSTGSYEQYF. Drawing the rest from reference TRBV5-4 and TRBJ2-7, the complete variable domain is ETGVTQSPTHLIKTRGQQVTLRCSSQSGHNTVSWYQQALGQGPQFIFQYYREEENGRGNFPPRFSGLQFPNYSSELNVNALELDDSALYLCASSSTGSYEQYFGPGTRLTVT.

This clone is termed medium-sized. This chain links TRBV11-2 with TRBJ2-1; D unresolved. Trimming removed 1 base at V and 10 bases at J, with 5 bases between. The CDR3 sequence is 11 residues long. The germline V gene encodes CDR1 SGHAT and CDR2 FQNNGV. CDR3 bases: TGTGCCAGCAGCTTAGGGCGGGAGCAGTTCTTC. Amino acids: CASSLGREQFF.

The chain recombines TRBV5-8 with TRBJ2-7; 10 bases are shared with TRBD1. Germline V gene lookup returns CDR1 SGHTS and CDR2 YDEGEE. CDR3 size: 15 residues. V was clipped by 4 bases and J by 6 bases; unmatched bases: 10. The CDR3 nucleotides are TGTGCCAGCAGCCGACGACAGGGGGCAGGCTCCGAGCAGTACTTC. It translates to CASSRRQGAGSEQYF.

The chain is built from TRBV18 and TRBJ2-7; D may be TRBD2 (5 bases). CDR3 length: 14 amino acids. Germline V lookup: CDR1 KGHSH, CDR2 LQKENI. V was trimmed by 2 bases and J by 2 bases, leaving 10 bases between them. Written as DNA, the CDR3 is TGTGCCAGCTCACCATTTCAGGAGGCCTACGAGCAGTACTTC. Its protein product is CASSPFQEAYEQYF.

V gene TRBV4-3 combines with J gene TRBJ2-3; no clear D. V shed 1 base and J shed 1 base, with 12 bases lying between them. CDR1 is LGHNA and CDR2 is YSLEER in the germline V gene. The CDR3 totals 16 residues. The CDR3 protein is CASSQGLYLGTDTQYF. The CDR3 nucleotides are TGCGCCAGCAGCCAAGGTCTTTACTTAGGCACAGATACGCAGTATTTT.

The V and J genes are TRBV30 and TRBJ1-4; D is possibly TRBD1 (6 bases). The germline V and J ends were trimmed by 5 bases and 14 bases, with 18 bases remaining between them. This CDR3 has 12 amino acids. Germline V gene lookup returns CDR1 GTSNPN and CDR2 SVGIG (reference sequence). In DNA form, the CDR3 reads TGTGCCTGGGGACCTCAGGGGCAGCAGCTGTTTTTT. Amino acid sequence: CAWGPQGQQLFF.

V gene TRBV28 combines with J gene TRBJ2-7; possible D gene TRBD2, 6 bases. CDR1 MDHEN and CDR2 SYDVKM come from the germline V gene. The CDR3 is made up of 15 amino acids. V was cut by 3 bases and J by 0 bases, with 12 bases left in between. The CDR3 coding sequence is TGTGCCAGCAGTTTGGGTAGCGGAAGCTCCTACGAGCAGTACTTC. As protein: CASSLGSGSSYEQYF.

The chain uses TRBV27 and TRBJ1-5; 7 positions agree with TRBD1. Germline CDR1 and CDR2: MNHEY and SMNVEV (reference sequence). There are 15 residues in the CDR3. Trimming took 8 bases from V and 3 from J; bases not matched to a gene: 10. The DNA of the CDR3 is TGTGCCAGCCGGACCGGACAGGCCTACAATCAGCCCCAGCATTTT. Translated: CASRTGQAYNQPQHF.